This TCR beta chain was found in a study of T cell responses to AZD1222 COVID-19 vaccine. Notes on the study in general: Unmutated regions of variants are reportedly targeted by nearly half of spike-specific TCRs.

A note on this clone: Antigen unknown.

This CDR3 contains 13 residues. CDR1 and CDR2 from the germline V gene are SGHDT and YYEEEE. V lost 4 bases and J lost 3, with 10 bases in between. Libraries were prepared by immunoSEQ multiplex PCR; TCRdb keeps only in-frame clonotypes and omits some of them. This table has around 180,000 clones, around 90% appearing once. The chain couples TRBV5-6 to TRBJ1-2; the D is unclear. The origin of this receptor is an adult in good health. The material sequenced was peripheral blood, taken on day 0 of AZD1222 vaccination. The CDR3 nucleotides read TGTGCCAGCAGCACAGCGGGATACTATGGCTACACCTTC. Translating gives CASSTAGYYGYTF.